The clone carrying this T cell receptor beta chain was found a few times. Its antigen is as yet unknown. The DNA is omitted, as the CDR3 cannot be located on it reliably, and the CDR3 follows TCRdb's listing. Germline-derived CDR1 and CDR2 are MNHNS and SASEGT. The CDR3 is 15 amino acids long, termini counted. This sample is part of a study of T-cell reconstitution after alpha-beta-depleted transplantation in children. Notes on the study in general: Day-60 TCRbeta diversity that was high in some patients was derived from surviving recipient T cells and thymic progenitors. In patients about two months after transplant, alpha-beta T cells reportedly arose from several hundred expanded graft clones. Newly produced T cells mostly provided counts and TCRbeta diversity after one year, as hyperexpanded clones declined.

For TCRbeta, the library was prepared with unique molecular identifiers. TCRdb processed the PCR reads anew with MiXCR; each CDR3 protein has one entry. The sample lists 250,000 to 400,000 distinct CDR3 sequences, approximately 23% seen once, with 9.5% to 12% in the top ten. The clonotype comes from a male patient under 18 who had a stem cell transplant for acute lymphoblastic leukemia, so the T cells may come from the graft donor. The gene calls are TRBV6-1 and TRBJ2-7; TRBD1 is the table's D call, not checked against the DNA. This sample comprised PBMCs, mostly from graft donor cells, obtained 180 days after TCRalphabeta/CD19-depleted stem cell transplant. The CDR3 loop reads CASSEVGAGTGGPFF.